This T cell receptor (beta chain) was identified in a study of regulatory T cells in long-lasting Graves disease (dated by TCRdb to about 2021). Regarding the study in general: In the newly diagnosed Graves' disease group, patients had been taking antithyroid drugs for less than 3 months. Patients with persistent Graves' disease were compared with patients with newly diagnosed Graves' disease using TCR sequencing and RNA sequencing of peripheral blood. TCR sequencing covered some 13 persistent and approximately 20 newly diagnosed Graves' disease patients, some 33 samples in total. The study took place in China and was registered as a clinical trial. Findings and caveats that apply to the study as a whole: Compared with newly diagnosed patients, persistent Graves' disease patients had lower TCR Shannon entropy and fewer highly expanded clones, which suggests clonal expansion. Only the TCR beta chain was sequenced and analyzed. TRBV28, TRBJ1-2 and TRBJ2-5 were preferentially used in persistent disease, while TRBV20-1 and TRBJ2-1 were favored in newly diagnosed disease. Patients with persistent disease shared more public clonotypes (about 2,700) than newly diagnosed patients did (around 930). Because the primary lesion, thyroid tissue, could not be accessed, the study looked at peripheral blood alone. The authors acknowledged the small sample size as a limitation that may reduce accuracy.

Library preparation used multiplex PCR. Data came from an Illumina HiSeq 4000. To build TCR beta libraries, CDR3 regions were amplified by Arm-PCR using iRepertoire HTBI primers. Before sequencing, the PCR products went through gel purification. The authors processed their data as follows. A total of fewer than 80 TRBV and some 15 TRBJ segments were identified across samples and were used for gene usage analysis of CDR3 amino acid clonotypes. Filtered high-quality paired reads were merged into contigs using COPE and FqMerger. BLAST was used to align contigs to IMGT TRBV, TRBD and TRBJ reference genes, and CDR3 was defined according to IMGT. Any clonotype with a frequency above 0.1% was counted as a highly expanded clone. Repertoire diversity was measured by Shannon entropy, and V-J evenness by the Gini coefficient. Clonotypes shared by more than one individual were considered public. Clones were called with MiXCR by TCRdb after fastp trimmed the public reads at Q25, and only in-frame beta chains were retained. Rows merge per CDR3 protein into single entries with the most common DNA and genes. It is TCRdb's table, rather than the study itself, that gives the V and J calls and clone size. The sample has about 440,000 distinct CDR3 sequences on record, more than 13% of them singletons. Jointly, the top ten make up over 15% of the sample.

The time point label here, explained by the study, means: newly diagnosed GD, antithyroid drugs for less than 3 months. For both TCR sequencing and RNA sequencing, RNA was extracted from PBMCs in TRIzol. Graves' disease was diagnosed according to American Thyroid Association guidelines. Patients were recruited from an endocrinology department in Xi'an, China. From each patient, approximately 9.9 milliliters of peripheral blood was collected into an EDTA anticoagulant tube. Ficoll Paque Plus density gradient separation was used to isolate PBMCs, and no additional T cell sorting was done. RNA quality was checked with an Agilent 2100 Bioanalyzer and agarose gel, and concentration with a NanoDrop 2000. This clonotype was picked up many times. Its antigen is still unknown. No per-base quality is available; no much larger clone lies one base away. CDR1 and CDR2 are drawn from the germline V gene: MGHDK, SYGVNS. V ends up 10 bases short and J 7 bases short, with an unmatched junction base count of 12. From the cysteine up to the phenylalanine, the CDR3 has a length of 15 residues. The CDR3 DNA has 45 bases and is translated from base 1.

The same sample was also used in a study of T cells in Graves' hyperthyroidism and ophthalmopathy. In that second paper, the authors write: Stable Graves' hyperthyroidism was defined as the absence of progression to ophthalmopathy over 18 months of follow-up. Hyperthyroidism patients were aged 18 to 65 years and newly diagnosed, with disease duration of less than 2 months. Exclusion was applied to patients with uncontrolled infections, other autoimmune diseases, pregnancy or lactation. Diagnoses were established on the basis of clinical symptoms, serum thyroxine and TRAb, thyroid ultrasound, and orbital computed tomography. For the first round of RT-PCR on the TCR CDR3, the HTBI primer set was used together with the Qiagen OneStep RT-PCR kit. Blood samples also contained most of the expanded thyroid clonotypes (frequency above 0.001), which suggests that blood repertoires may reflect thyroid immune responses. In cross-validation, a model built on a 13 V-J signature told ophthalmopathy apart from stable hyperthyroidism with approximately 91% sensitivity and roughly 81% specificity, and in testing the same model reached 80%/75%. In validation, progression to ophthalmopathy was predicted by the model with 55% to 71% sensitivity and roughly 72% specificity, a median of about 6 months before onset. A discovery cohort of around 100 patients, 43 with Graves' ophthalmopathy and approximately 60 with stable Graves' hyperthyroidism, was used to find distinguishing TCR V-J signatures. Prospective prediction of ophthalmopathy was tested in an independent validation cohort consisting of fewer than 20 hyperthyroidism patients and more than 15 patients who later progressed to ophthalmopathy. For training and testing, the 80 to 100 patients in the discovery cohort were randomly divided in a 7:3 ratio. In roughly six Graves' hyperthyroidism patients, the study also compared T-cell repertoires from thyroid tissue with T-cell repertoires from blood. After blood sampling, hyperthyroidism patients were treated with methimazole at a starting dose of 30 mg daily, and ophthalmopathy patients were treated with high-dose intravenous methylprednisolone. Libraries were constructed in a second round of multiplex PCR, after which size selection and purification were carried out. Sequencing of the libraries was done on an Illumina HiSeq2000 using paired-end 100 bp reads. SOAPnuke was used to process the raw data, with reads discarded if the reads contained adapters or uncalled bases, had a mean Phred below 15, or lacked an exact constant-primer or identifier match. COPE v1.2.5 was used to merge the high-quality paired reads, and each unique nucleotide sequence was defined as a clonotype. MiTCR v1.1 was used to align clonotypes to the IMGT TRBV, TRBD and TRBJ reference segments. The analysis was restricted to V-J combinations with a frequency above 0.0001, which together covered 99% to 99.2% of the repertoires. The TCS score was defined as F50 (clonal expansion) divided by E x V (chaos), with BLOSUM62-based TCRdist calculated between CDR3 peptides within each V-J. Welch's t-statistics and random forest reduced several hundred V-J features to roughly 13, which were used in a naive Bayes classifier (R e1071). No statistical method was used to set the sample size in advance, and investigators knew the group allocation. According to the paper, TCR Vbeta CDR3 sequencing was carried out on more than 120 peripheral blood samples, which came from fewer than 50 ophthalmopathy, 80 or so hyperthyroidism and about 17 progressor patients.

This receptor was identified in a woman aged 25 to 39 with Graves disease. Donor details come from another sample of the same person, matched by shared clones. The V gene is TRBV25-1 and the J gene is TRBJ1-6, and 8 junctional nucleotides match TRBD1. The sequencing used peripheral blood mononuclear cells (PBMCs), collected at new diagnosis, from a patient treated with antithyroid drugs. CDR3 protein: CATSRTGTGNSPLHF. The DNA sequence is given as TGTGCCACCTCCCGAACCGGGACAGGAAATTCACCCCTCCACTTT.